These 20 T cell receptor beta chains share one sample of origin, sequenced in a study of a mutant IDH1 vaccine in newly diagnosed glioma (dated by TCRdb to 2020 to 2023). The time point label for this specimen denotes: week 11, during vaccination. Each vaccine dose, consisting of 300 ug of a 20-mer mutant IDH1 peptide in Montanide, was administered subcutaneously with topical imiquimod. Library generation was performed with the immunoSEQ multiplex PCR assay. The table was pulled from immuneACCESS by TCRdb, which kept in-frame rearrangements only. Such tables lose some clones; where checked, under half of the loss comes from unresolved V genes, and the rest has no known cause. The sample data list roughly 22,000 clones, and about 90% of these were observed just once. Together, the top ten hold around 5.7% of the sample. No antigens are known for them. The material sequenced was PBMCs, taken from a glioma patient whose treatment included an IDH1 peptide vaccine. The source is a woman aged 40 to 50 with glioma.

The rearrangement links TRBV4-2 to TRBJ1-2; 8 bases match TRBD1. J was trimmed by 3 bases and V by 4 bases; bases with no gene match: 10. The CDR3 contains 16 residues. Per germline, CDR1 LGHNA and CDR2 YNFKEQ. For the CDR3, the DNA is TGTGCCAGCAGCCTCCACCCGGACAGGGCGGACTATGGCTACACCTTC. Its translation: CASSLHPDRADYGYTF.

The chain combines TRBV6-5 with TRBJ2-1; 11 bases are a match to TRBD2. The ends lost 6 bases at V and 7 bases at J; junction bases unmatched: 5. This CDR3 is 14 amino acids long. The germline gives CDR1 MNHEY, CDR2 SVGAGI. CDR3 loop: CASSPGLAVNEQFF. As DNA, the CDR3 is TGTGCCAGCAGCCCGGGACTAGCGGTTAATGAGCAGTTCTTC.

This clone was found a few times. The genes are TRBV4-1 and TRBJ2-7, with TRBD1 identical over 9 bases. CDR1 and CDR2 (germline): MGHRA, YSYEKL. The V gene end was trimmed by 4 bases and the J gene end by 3 bases; junction bases not matched to a gene: 4. The CDR3 is made up of 14 amino acids. The CDR3 here is CASSPGQGGYEQYF. CDR3 in DNA: TGCGCCAGCAGCCCGGGACAGGGAGGCTACGAGCAGTACTTC.

This chain joins TRBV29-1 and TRBJ2-3, with D possibly matching TRBD1 (6 bases). Deletions cut 1 base from V and 7 bases from J, with 9 bases between. The CDR3 is made up of 12 amino acids. Looked up from germline, CDR1 is SQVTM and CDR2 is ANQGSEA. The CDR3 DNA reads TGCAGCGTTGAAGGGGGGCGGTATACGCAGTATTTT. Amino acids: CSVEGGRYTQYF.

This sequence joins TRBV5-4 and TRBJ1-1, with a tentative D call TRBD1 (6 bases). Germline assignment: CDR1 SGHNT and CDR2 YYREEE (reference sequence). Between the trimmed V and J ends, which lost 4 bases and 1 base, there was a span of 8 bases. The CDR3 is 13 residues long. CDR3 amino acids: CASSGTPNTEAFF. The CDR3 bases are TGTGCCAGCAGCGGGACACCGAACACTGAAGCTTTCTTT.

This clone came up a few times. The chain couples TRBV7-2 to TRBJ1-5, with a possible D match to TRBD1 (5 bases). The CDR3 runs to 19 residues. Germline V lookup: CDR1 SGHTA, CDR2 FQGNSA. V was pared by 1 base and J by 0 bases, with 19 bases between. CDR3 sequence reads: CASSLVGTARVGSNQPQHF. CDR3 DNA: TGTGCCAGCAGCTTAGTCGGGACGGCGAGGGTAGGTAGCAATCAGCCCCAGCATTTT.

This clone appeared a single time. The chain carries TRBV5-6 and TRBJ1-1, with 7 bases that match TRBD1. The CDR3 is 16 amino acids. Germline V gene data show CDR1 as SGHDT and CDR2 as YYEEEE. With 3 bases clipped from V and 6 bases from J, the junction kept 14 bases outside the gene matches. The chain's CDR3 is CASSYDRVVSIPEAFF. The CDR3 nucleotides are TGTGCCAGCAGCTATGACAGGGTAGTTAGTATTCCTGAAGCTTTCTTT.

This chain links TRBV4-3 with TRBJ1-6; maybe TRBD1 (5 bases). Germline loops: CDR1 LGHNA, CDR2 YSLEER. Trimming removed 4 bases at V and 8 bases at J, with 6 bases between. The CDR3 sequence is 12 residues long. The CDR3 nucleotides are TGCGCCAGCAGCCGGGGGGATTCACCCCTCCACTTT. Encoded protein: CASSRGDSPLHF.

In this sample, this clone turned up once. V usage is TRBV9 and J usage is TRBJ2-2; 9 bases are a match to TRBD2. This CDR3 contains 17 residues. Germline V lookup: CDR1 SGDLS, CDR2 YYNGEE. V gave up 0 bases and J gave up 1 base; unmatched junction bases: 4. The DNA for the CDR3 is TGTGCCAGCAGCGTAGGGGTTAGCGGGGGGAACACCGGGGAGCTGTTTTTT. This sequence encodes CASSVGVSGGNTGELFF.

The chain carries TRBV6-5 and TRBJ2-7; TRBD1 is a possible D gene (5 bases). The germline gives CDR1 MNHEY, CDR2 SVGAGI. The CDR3 runs 16 residues. V gave up 0 bases and J gave up 2 bases, with 14 bases separating them. The CDR3 reads CASSYSSYDSPYEQYF. CDR3 nucleotide sequence: TGTGCCAGCAGTTACTCATCCTACGACAGCCCCTACGAGCAGTACTTC.

The J gene is TRBJ2-2, the V gene TRBV4-1; D call uncertain. The CDR3 covers 12 residues. V dropped 4 bases and J dropped 3 bases, with 3 bases sitting between them. The germline V gene has CDR1 MGHRA and CDR2 YSYEKL. In DNA, the CDR3 is TGCGCCAGCAGCCCACACACCGGGGAGCTGTTTTTT. Translation gives CASSPHTGELFF.

This clone was picked up one time. The genes are TRBV27 and TRBJ2-1; tentatively, D is TRBD2 (5 bases). Germline lookup yields CDR1 MNHEY and CDR2 SMNVEV (reference sequence). Trimming removed 6 bases at V and 2 bases at J, with 11 bases between. The CDR3 spans 14 residues. CDR3 in DNA: TGTGCCAGCAGCCTCCGGAGGACCTACAATGAGCAGTTCTTC. It is translated as CASSLRRTYNEQFF.

This chain uses TRBV4-3 with TRBJ2-3; D not resolved. V lost 0 bases and J 2 bases, leaving 6 bases between the germline ends. CDR3 length equals 14 residues. The V gene's germline CDR1 is LGHNA and CDR2 YSLEER. CDR3 bases: TGCGCCAGCAGCCAAGACGCTAACACAGATACGCAGTATTTT. This sequence encodes CASSQDANTDTQYF.

This rearrangement joins TRBV30 to TRBJ1-5, with TRBD1 matching 8 bases. This CDR3 has 14 amino acids. The germline V gene has CDR1 GTSNPN and CDR2 SVGIG (reference sequence). The ends lost 2 bases at V and 6 bases at J; junction bases unmatched: 6. DNA of the CDR3: TGTGCCTGGAGTCAAGGGACAGGACCTCAGCCCCAGCATTTT. Amino acid sequence: CAWSQGTGPQPQHF.

The V gene is TRBV6-5, the J gene TRBJ2-1; 11 nucleotides agree with TRBD2. The CDR3 spans 15 residues. Germline values: CDR1 MNHEY, CDR2 SVGAGI. Trimming took 6 bases from V and 4 from J; bases not matched to a gene: 5. The CDR3 DNA follows: TGTGCCAGCAGCCAAACTAGCGGGGGTTACAATGAGCAGTTCTTC. It yields the protein CASSQTSGGYNEQFF.

The V call is TRBV4-3, the J call TRBJ1-5; TRBD1 might be the D (5 bases). Germline-derived CDR1 and CDR2 are LGHNA and YSLEER. This CDR3 has 16 residues. The V end was cut by 1 base, the J end by 10 bases, with 20 bases between. CDR3 nucleotide sequence: TGCGCCAGCAGCCAAGTATGGGACTCAAAGGCTAGTCCCCAGCATTTT. Amino acids: CASSQVWDSKASPQHF.

The rearrangement uses TRBV6-1 and TRBJ2-3, with 12 bases fitting TRBD1. The CDR3 consists of 14 residues. Per germline, CDR1 MNHNS and CDR2 SASEGT. The V segment lost 6 bases and the J segment 9 bases; nucleotides outside the gene matches: 7. CDR3 sequence reads: CASSRDRGPGTQYF. DNA of the CDR3: TGTGCCAGCAGCCGGGACAGGGGGCCGGGGACGCAGTATTTT.

Comments on this clone: This sample includes further DNA sequences coding for the same CDR3. The J gene is TRBJ1-5, the V gene TRBV19; D remains unclear. Trimming stripped 6 bases from V and 0 bases from J, with 9 bases between. The CDR3 has 14 amino acids. In germline, CDR1 is LNHDA, CDR2 SQIVND (reference sequence). CDR3 coding DNA: TGTGCCAGTAGCGACAAGTATAGCAATCAGCCCCAGCATTTT. It translates to CASSDKYSNQPQHF. Together with reference TRBV19 and TRBJ1-5, the CDR3 gives the full variable domain: DGGITQSPKYLFRKEGQNVTLSCEQNLNHDAMYWYRQDPGQGLRLIYYSQIVNDFQKGDIAEGYSVSREKKESFPLTVTSAQKNPTAFYLCASSDKYSNQPQHFGDGTRLSIL.

The rearrangement joins TRBV6-6 to TRBJ2-1; a possible D gene is TRBD2 (6 bases). Germline V gives CDR1 MNHNY, CDR2 SVGAGI (reference sequence). CDR3 size: 16 residues. The V end was cut by 6 bases, the J end by 6 bases, with 21 bases between. Here the CDR3 reads CASSPPEYAGTNEQFF. The DNA for the CDR3 is TGTGCCAGCAGCCCGCCCGAGTACGCGGGGACCAATGAGCAGTTCTTC.

V gene TRBV6-6 combines with J gene TRBJ1-1; D gene uncertain. CDR1 is MNHNY, CDR2 SVGAGI, per germline (reference sequence). The V end lost 1 base, the J end lost 8 bases, and 8 bases lay between the germline ends. This CDR3 region has 12 residues. CDR3 nucleotides: TGTGCCAGCAGTTACTATGAATCGGAAGCTTTCTTT. It encodes CASSYYESEAFF.